The rows below give T cell receptor beta chains drawn from one sample of a study of radiation and T cells in renal cell carcinoma. The assay was immunoSEQ multiplex PCR, and TCRdb's table has in-frame clones only and misses some. The table records 150,000 to 190,000 clones, 87% of them present only once. The sample was blood, taken from a patient whose treatment included radiotherapy and nephrectomy. Source of these receptors: a woman aged 45-65 years with renal cell carcinoma. Both conserved end residues are part of each CDR3. The D gene is left open where the match is weak.

v_call	d_call	cdr3_aa
TRBV11-2	TRBD1	CASSLGTGRFEQFF
TRBV4-3	NA	CASSQEMNTEAFF
TRBV2	NA	CASTHRGYGANVLTF
TRBV5-1	NA	CASKEGGSGYTF
TRBV19	NA	CASSTLGANVLTF
TRBV6-5	TRBD1	CASSSGDRTYEQYF
TRBV11-2	NA	CASSRIQMGAGTHYETQYF
TRBV4-1	TRBD1	CASSQQGVEAPQHF
TRBV5-5	NA	CASSLELAQETQYF
TRBV7-2	TRBD2	CASSLGLAGGLNEQYF
TRBV4-1	TRBD1	CASSRDRTNYGYTF
TRBV7-2	TRBD1	CASSAHYRDSWSTGELFF
TRBV4-3	TRBD2	CASSQEAVGGLVGSEQFF
TRBV6-5	TRBD2	CASSSRLAGLRNEQFF
TRBV7-2	NA	CASSRGGRERSEQYF
TRBV6-1	NA	CASSERPRSSMASGEQYF
TRBV2	NA	CASSVVGDTEAFF
TRBV18	NA	CASSPRREPYGYTF
TRBV18	TRBD1	CASSTGTGVHEQYF
TRBV6-1	TRBD1	CASSERGRYNEQFF
TRBV6-6	TRBD1	CASTQPGQRYEQYF
TRBV7-8	NA	CASSQPGRGNQPQHF
TRBV19	NA	CASSTGSSSYEQYF
TRBV6-1	NA	CASSETGSYNEQFF
TRBV1	NA	CTSSQDLQRSYNEQFF
TRBV14	TRBD2	CASSQAGGITQYF
TRBV2	NA	CASSDRRPDQPQHF
TRBV19	NA	CASSIGDRPYEQYF
TRBV29-1	TRBD1	CSVAGERGPTYEQYF
TRBV4-3	NA	CASSQGGGWSNSPLHF
TRBV6-1	TRBD1	CASTEGGGYQPQHF
TRBV10-3	TRBD1	CAIQGALNSPLHF
TRBV15	TRBD2	CATSPRLAMDTDTQYF
TRBV4-3	NA	CASSQVSLFTANYGYTF
TRBV4-2	TRBD1	CASSPTGGPFEQYF
TRBV6-5	TRBD1	CASRPQTGGDTEAFF
TRBV4-3	TRBD2	CASSHQAFLAGVGNEQFF
TRBV5-1	NA	CASSIREGGNTEAFF
TRBV20-1	NA	CSVGKAFF
TRBV7-2	NA	CASSPRRGMNEKLFF
TRBV19	NA	CASSQGIFAYNEQFF
TRBV7-9	NA	CASSLGTKVNIQYF
TRBV11-2	TRBD1	CASSLGTGYNSPLHF
TRBV10-3	NA	CAISESPPGQTSLSNQPQHF
TRBV7-6	NA	CASSADLNTEAFF
TRBV9	TRBD2	CASSVVERGTDTQYF
TRBV15	NA	CATSATVGAADYEQYF
TRBV19	TRBD2	CASSRLAGETQYF
TRBV27	NA	CASSQTGRPSAEAFF
TRBV4-2	TRBD2	CASSPGTSLSPYEQYF
TRBV18	NA	CASSSDSNSYEQYF
TRBV18	NA	CASSPLAVFSEAFF
TRBV11-2	NA	CASAPGASNSPLHF